The text below deals with one T cell receptor (beta chain). Compared with germline, one end of the junction differs, possibly owing to a read error. These data come from a study of blood T cell repertoires in COVID-19. Data came from immunoSEQ multiplex PCR; TCRdb stores just in-frame clones and leaves some out. The sample comprises a few hundred thousand clones, about 88% of which are singletons, and approximately 1.2% rests with the top ten. This CDR3 region has 15 residues. Looked up from germline, CDR1 is SGHTS and CDR2 is YDEGEE. The TCR originated in a woman aged 18-29 years who had recovered from COVID-19. Sequencing used PBMCs or T cells enriched from blood (not recorded which). The chain is built from TRBV5-8 and TRBJ2-1; TRBD1 matches at 7 bases. The CDR3 region has the DNA TGTGCCAGCAGCTTGGAAGGGGGCTCCCACAATGAGCAGTTCTTC. The encoded protein is CASSLEGGSHNEQFF.